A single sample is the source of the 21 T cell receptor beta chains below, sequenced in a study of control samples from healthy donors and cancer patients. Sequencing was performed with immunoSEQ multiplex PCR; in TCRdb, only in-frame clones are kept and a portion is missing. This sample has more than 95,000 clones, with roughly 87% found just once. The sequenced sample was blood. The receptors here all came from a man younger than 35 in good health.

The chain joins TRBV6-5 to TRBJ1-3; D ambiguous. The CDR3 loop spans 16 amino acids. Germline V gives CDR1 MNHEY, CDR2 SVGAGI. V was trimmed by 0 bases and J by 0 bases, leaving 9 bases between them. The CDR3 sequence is CASSYSPPSSGNTIYF. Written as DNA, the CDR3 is TGTGCCAGCAGTTACTCGCCGCCGAGCTCTGGAAACACCATATATTTT.

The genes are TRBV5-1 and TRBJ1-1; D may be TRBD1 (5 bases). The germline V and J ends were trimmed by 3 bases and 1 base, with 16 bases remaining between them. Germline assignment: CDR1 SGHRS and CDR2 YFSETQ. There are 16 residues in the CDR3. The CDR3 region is CASSWRPTGRNTEAFF. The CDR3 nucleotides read TGCGCCAGCAGCTGGAGGCCAACAGGTCGGAACACTGAAGCTTTCTTT. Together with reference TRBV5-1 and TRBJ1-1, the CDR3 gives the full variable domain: KAGVTQTPRYLIKTRGQQVTLSCSPISGHRSVSWYQQTPGQGLQFLFEYFSETQRNKGNFPGRFSGRQFSNSRSEMNVSTLELGDSALYLCASSWRPTGRNTEAFFGQGTRLTVV.

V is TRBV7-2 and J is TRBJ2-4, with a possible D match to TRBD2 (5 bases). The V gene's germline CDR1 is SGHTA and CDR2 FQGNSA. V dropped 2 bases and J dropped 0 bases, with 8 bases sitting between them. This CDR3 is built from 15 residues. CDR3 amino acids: CASSLTGLAKNIQYF. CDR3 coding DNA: TGTGCCAGCAGCTTAACCGGACTAGCCAAAAACATTCAGTACTTC.

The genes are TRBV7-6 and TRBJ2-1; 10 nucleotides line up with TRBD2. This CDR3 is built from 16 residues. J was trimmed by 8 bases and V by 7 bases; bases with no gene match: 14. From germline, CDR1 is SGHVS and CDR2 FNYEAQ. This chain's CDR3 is CASIEKAGGFLYEQFF. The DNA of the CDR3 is TGTGCCAGCATCGAGAAAGCGGGGGGGTTCCTTTATGAGCAGTTCTTC. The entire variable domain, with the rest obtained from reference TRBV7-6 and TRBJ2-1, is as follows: GAGVSQSPRYKVTKRGQDVALRCDPISGHVSLYWYRQALGQGPEFLTYFNYEAQQDKSGLPNDRFSAERPEGSISTLTIQRTEQRDSAMYRCASIEKAGGFLYEQFFGPGTRLTVL.

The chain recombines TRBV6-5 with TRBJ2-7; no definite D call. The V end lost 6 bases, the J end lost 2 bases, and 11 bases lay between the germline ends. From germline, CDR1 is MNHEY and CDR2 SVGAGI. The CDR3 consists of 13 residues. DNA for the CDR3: TGTGCCAGCAGCCCAAGGACCGCCTACGAGCAGTACTTC. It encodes CASSPRTAYEQYF.

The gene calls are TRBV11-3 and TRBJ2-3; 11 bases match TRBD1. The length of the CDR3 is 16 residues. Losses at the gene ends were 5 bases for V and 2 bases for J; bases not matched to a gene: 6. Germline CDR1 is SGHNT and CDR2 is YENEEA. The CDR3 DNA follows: TGTGCCAGCAGCCAAGGACAGGGGGCGTCCACAGATACGCAGTATTTT. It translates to CASSQGQGASTDTQYF.

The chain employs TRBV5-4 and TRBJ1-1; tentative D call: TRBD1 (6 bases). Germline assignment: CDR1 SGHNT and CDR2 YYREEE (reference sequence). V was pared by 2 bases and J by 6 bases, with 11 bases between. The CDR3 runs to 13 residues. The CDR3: CASSLIGQSEAFF. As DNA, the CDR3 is TGTGCCAGCAGCTTAATTGGACAGTCTGAAGCTTTCTTT.

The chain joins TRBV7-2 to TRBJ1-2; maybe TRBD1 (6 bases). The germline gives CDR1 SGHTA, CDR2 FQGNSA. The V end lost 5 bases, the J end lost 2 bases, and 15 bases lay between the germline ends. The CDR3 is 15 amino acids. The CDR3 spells CASSPTGSVNYGYTF. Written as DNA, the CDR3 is TGTGCCAGCAGCCCTACAGGGTCCGTCAACTATGGCTACACCTTC.

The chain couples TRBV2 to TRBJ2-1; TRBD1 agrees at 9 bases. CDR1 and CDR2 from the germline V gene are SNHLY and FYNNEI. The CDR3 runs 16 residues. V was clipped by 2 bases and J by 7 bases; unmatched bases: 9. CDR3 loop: CASSETGGWGVNEQFF. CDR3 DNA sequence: TGTGCCAGCAGTGAAACAGGGGGCTGGGGGGTGAATGAGCAGTTCTTC.

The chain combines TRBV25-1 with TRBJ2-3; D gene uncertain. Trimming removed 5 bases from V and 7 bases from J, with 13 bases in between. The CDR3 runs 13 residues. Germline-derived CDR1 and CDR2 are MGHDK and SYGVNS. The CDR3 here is CASSHLVGNTQYF. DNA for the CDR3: TGTGCCAGCAGTCATCTTGTAGGGAATACGCAGTATTTT.

In DNA, the CDR3 is TGTGCCAGCAGCTTATCCACGGGTCGTGGTCAATACGAGCAGTACTTC. Translated, it gives CASSLSTGRGQYEQYF. The chain links TRBV11-2 to TRBJ2-7; the D is unclear. This CDR3 contains 16 residues. The germline gives CDR1 SGHAT, CDR2 FQNNGV. Trimming took off 2 bases at V and 4 bases at J, with 18 bases between the two ends.

The CDR3 DNA sequence: TGTGCCAGCAGTTCACGGACCTTAACTAATGAAAAACTGTTTTTT. Translation gives CASSSRTLTNEKLFF. The genes are TRBV6-5 and TRBJ1-4; no definite D call. The germline V gene has CDR1 MNHEY and CDR2 SVGAGI. The CDR3 covers 15 residues. V gave up 4 bases and J gave up 1 base, with 10 bases separating them.

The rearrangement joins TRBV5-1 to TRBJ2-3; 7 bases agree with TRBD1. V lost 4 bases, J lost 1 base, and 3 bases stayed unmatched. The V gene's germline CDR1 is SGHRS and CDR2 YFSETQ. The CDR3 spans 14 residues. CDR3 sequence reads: CASSRDRRTDTQYF. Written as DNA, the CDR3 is TGCGCCAGCAGCCGGGACAGACGCACAGATACGCAGTATTTT.

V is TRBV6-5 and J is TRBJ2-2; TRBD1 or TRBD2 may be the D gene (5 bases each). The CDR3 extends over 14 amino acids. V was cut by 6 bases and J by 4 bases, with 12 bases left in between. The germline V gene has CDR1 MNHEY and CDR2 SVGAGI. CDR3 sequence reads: CASRPGPPTGELFF. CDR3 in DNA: TGTGCCAGCAGACCGGGACCACCCACCGGGGAGCTGTTTTTT.

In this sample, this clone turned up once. In nucleotides, the CDR3 is TGTGCCAGCAGCCCTGGGGGGGACAACTATGGCTACACCTTC. Its translation is CASSPGGDNYGYTF. This chain connects TRBV2 to TRBJ1-2, with D tentatively TRBD1 (5 bases). Germline V CDR1 and CDR2: SNHLY, FYNNEI. The ends were cut back, 6 bases at V and 2 bases at J, with 13 bases in the middle. This CDR3 contains 14 residues.

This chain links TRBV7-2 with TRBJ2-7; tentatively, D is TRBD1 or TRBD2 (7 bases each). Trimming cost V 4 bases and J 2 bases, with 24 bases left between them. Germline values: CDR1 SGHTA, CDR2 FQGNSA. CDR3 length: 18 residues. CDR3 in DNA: TGTGCCAGCAGCTCCGACCGAAAAAAACAGGGGAGGGCCTACGAGCAGTACTTC. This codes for CASSSDRKKQGRAYEQYF.

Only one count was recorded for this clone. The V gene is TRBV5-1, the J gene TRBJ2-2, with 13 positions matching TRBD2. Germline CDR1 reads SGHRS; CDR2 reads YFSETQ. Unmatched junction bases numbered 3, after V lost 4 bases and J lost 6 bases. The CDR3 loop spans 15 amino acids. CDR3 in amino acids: CASSLGLAGAGELFF. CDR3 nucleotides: TGCGCCAGCAGCCTCGGACTAGCGGGAGCCGGGGAGCTGTTTTTT.

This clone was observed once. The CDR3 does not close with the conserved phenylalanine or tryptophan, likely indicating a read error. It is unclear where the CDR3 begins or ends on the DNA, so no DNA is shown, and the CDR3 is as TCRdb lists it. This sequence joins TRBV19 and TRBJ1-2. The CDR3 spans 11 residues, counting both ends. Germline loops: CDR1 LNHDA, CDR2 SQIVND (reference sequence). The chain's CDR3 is CASSTTGTPHA.

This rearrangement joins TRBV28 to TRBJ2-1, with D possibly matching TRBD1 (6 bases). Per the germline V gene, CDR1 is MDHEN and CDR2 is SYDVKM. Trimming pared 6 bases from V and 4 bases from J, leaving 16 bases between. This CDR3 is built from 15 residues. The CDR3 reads CASRRGAGEYNEQFF. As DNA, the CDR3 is TGTGCCAGCAGGCGTGGGGCAGGGGAATACAATGAGCAGTTCTTC.

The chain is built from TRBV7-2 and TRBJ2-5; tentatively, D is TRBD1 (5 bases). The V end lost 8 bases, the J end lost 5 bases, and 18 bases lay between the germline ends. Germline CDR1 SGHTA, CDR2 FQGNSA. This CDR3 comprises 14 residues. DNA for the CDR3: TGTGCCAGCGGTAGTGGCAGGGTGGTGGAGACCCAGTACTTC. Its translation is CASGSGRVVETQYF.

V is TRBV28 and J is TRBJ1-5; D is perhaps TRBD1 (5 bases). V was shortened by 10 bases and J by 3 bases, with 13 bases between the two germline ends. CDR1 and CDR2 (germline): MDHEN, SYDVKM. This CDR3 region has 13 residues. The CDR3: CATYGTLNQPQHF. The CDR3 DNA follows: TGTGCCACCTATGGGACCCTCAATCAGCCCCAGCATTTT. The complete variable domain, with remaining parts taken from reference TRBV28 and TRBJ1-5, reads DVKVTQSSRYLVKRTGEKVFLECVQDMDHENMFWYRQDPGLGLRLIYFSYDVKMKEKGDIPEGYSVSREKKERFSLILESASTNQTSMYLCATYGTLNQPQHFGDGTRLSIL.